This record concerns one T cell receptor beta chain sequence. The antigen it binds to is not known. No base-level quality is on record; no much larger clone is a single base apart. This specimen comes from a study of blood T cell repertoires in COVID-19 (dated by TCRdb to between 2020 and 2021). In terms of the full investigation: Samples covering the acute and convalescent phases of COVID-19 were provided by collaborators in the United States, Italy and Spain. The material from the prospective study consisted of cDNA or gDNA derived from T cells, B-cell-depleted T cells, or PBMCs. Deeply sampled blood TCRbeta repertoires from subjects exposed to, actively infected with, or recovered from COVID-19 were included in the dataset. A freely available public database, intended as a resource for researchers studying the immune response to SARS-CoV-2, is where the repertoires were released. Samples were obtained from the ongoing ImmuneRACE study (first 160 participants) and from 950 to 1,500 subjects provided by 6 global collaborators. The sample metadata nearly always contained a de-identified subject ID, COVID-19 status, age in years and sex. Where available, HLA class I and class II types were obtained from metadata supplied by the sample provider rather than from assay-based typing.

TCRbeta CDR3 regions were amplified from genomic DNA by means of the immunoSEQ Assay, a bias-controlled multiplex PCR. As for how the authors treated the data: The number of nucleated cells in each sample was estimated by amplification of reference gene primers within the assay. To quantify the absolute abundance of each unique TCRbeta CDR3 rearrangement, sequence reads were collapsed and filtered. For each sample, productive Simpson clonality was calculated as the square root of Simpson's diversity index across productive rearrangements. TCRdb holds this immuneACCESS table with in-frame rearrangements only. Some clones are missing; in checked studies, unresolved V genes explain under half, and the rest has no known cause. V and J calls and clone size are given by that table; D and trimming were obtained from the DNA. The sample contains around 220,000 clones, around 89% of them found a single time. The top ten hold approximately 15% of the sample.

The paper as a whole reports these results and caveats: The quantity of clinical and demographic metadata differed by source and by participant and was supplied without curation.

Enrolling through a virtual design, the prospective study's participants ranged in age from roughly 18 to 100 years and lived across 20 to 25 United States geographic areas. In the prospective study, cohorts were assigned on the basis of participant-reported clinical history obtained from a screening survey and a study questionnaire. Exposed participants had been in contact, within 2 weeks of entering the study, with a person who had a PCR-confirmed or clinician-diagnosed case of COVID-19. In the prospective study, mobile phlebotomists collected whole blood, serum and a nasopharyngeal or oropharyngeal swab from each participant. Participants in the prospective study had the option to provide additional blood draws and questionnaires over a roughly two-month period. Blood samples from the prospective study were shipped frozen or at room temperature prior to DNA extraction. For this chain, trimming is 0 bases at the V end and 6 bases at the J end, and the number of junction bases without a gene match is 7. CDR1 and CDR2 were assigned from the germline V gene as SGHDT and YYEEEE. The CDR3 runs 15 amino acids, cysteine and phenylalanine included. Just the 45-base CDR3 DNA is kept, in frame starting at base 1.

The source material was PBMCs or T cells enriched from blood (not recorded which). The clonotype comes from a man in his thirties or forties who had been exposed to COVID-19. This chain is built from TRBV5-6 and TRBJ2-5, with TRBD2 matching 8 junction bases. The DNA is as follows: TGTGCCAGCAGCTTGGAAATTAGCGGGATCAAGACCCAGTACTTC. Its coded protein is CASSLEISGIKTQYF.